Included here is one T cell receptor (beta chain) sequence, with context. This specimen belongs to a study of blood T cell repertoires in COVID-19. The wider study: From the United States, Italy and Spain came samples of acute and convalescent COVID-19. T cells, B-cell-depleted T cells, or PBMCs supplied cDNA or gDNA.

The germline V and J ends were trimmed by 5 bases and 7 bases, with 21 bases remaining between them. The germline gives CDR1 MDHEN, CDR2 SYDVKM. The CDR3 has 15 amino acids. Authors' methods: Estimates of nucleated cell counts were drawn from the amplification of reference gene primers. Sequencing was performed with immunoSEQ multiplex PCR; in TCRdb, only in-frame clones are kept and a portion is missing. V and J calls and clone size are those listed in that table; D and trimming were worked out from the DNA. Of some 240,000 clones listed, about 80% are singletons. The specimen sequenced was peripheral blood. This rearrangement joins TRBV28 to TRBJ2-7; perhaps TRBD2 as D (6 bases). The clonotype was recovered from a woman aged 80 or over with acute or convalescent COVID-19. The DNA for the CDR3 is TGTGCCAGCAGTCCTACTAGCCCCCTTAGAAGGGAGCAGTACTTC. As protein: CASSPTSPLRREQYF.